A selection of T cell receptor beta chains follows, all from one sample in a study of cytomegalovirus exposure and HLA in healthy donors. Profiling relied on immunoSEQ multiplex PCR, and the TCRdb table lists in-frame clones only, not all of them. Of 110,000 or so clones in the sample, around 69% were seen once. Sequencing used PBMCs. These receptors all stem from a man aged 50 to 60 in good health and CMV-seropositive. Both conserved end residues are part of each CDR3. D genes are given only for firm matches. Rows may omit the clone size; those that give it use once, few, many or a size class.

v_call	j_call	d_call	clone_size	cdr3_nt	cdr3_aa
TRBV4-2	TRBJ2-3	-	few	TGTGCCAGCAGCCAAGATAGAGAAACAGATACGCAGTATTTT	CASSQDRETDTQYF
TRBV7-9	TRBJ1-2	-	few	TGTGCCAGCAGCCGCCCAGGGCTCGGCGGCTACACCTTC	CASSRPGLGGYTF
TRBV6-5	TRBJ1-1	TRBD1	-	TGTGCCAGCAGTTACCAAGGACAGGGAAGCCAAGCTTTCTTT	CASSYQGQGSQAFF
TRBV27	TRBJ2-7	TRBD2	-	TGTGCCAGCTCACTAGCGGGGGGATACGAGCAGTACTTC	CASSLAGGYEQYF
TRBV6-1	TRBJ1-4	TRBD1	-	TGTGCCAGCATGGACAGGGTTTGGGATGAAAAACTGTTTTTT	CASMDRVWDEKLFF
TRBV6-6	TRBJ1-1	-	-	TGTGCCAGCAGTTACGGAGGGCTGAACACTGAAGCTTTCTTT	CASSYGGLNTEAFF
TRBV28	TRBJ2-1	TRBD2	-	TGTGCCAGCAGTACCGGGACTAGCGGGACCCATGAGCAGTTCTTC	CASSTGTSGTHEQFF
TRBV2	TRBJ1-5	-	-	TGTGCCAGCAGTGAAAGAGATAGCAATCAGCCCCAGCATTTT	CASSERDSNQPQHF
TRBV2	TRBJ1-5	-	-	TGTGCCAGCAGTCTCTACAGGGTGGGCACCCAGCCCCAGCATTTT	CASSLYRVGTQPQHF
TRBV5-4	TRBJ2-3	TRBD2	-	TGTGCCAGCAGCGGACGACGGGGGGGCGGCACAGATACGCAGTATTTT	CASSGRRGGGTDTQYF
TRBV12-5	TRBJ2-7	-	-	TGTGCTAGTGGTTTGGTTTCAGGGCCAGTAATCTACGAGCAGTACTTC	CASGLVSGPVIYEQYF
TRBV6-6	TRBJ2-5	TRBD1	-	TGTGCCAGCACCGTTGACAGGGGAAAAGAGACCCAGTACTTC	CASTVDRGKETQYF
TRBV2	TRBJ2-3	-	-	TGTGCCACCATGGAGGACTTTACAGATACGCAGTATTTT	CATMEDFTDTQYF
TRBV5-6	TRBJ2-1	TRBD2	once	TGTGCCAGCAGCGCGGCGGGGGGCCCAGATGAGCAGTTCTTC	CASSAAGGPDEQFF
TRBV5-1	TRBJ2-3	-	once	TGCGCCAGCGGCCCATTAGGGAGTTCTACAGATACGCAGTATTTT	CASGPLGSSTDTQYF
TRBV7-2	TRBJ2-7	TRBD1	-	TGTGCCAGCAGCTTAAACCCTTCGGGACAGGGGACCCCTGACTTC	CASSLNPSGQGTPDF
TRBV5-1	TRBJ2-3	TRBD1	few	TGCGCCAGCAGCTTGATGGGACAGGGAAGCACAGATACGCAGTATTTT	CASSLMGQGSTDTQYF
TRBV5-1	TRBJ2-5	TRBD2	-	TGCGCCAGCAGCCAGGGGACTAGTCAAGAGACCCAGTACTTC	CASSQGTSQETQYF
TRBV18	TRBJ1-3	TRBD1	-	TGTGCCAGCTCACCTACAGGGGACTCTGGAAACACCATATATTTT	CASSPTGDSGNTIYF
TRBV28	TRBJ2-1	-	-	TGTGCCAGCCTCGGGAGTACCTACAATGAGCAGTTCTTC	CASLGSTYNEQFF
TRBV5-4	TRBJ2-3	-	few	TGTGCCAGCAGCTTGAGCGGATCCACAGATACGCAGTATTTT	CASSLSGSTDTQYF
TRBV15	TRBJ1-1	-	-	TGTGCCACCAGCAGGTATCGACAGCCACTGAACACTGAAGCTTTCTTT	CATSRYRQPLNTEAFF
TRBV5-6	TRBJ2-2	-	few	TGTGCCAGCAGCCCCCAGGGGAGCGTGAACACCGGGGAGCTGTTTTTT	CASSPQGSVNTGELFF